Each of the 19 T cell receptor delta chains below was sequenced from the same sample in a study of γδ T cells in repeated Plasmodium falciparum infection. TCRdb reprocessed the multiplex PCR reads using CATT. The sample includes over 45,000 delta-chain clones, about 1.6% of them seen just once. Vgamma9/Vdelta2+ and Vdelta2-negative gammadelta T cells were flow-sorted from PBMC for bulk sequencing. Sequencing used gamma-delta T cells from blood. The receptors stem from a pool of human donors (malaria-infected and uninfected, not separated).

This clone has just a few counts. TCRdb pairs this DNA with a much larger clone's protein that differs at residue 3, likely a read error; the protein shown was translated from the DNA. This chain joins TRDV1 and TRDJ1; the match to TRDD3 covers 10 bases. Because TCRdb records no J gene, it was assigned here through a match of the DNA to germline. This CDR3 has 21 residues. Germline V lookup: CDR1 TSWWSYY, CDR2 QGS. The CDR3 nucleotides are TGTGCTTTTGGGGAACTTTCCCCCTGCTATTGGGGGATACCTCGGTCCGATAAACTCATCTTT. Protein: CAFGELSPCYWGIPRSDKLIF.

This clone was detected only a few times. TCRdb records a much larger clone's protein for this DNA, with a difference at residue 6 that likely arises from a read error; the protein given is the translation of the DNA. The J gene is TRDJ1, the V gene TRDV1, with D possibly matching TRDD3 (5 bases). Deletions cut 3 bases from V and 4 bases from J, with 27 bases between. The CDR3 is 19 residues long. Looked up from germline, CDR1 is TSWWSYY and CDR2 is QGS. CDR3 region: CALGDDIQAGPIPYDKLIF. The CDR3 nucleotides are TGTGCTCTTGGGGACGATATCCAAGCTGGGCCGATTCCGTACGATAAACTCATCTTT.

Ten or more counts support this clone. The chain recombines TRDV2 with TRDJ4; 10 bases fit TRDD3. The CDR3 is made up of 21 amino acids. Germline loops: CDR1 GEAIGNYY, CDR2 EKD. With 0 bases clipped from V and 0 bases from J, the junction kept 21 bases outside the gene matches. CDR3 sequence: CACDTVDSEGTGGSLARPLIF. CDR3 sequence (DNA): TGTGCCTGTGACACCGTAGACTCCGAGGGTACTGGGGGATCCTTGGCCAGACCCCTGATCTTT.

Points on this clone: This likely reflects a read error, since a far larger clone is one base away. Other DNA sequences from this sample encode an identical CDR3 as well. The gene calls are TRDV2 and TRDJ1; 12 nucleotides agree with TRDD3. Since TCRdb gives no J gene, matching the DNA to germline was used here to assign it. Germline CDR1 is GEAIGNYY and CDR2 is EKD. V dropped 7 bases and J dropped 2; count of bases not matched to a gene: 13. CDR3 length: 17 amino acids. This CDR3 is CACDPLTGGYKTDKLIF. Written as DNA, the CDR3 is TGTGCCTGCGACCCACTTACTGGGGGATACAAGACCGATAAACTCATCTTT.

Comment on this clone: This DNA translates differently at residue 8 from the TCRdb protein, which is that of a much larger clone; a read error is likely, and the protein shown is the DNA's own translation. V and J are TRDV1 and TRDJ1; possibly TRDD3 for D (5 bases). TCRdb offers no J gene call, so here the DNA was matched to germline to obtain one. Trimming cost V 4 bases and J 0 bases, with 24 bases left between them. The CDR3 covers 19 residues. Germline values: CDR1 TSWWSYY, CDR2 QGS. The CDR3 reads CALGVLTRGRPDYTDKLIF. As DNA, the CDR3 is TGTGCTCTTGGGGTACTAACTAGGGGGCGACCCGATTACACCGATAAACTCATCTTT.

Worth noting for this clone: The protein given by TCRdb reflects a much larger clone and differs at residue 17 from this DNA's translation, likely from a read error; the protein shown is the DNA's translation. The CDR3 region has the DNA TGTGCTCTTGGTCACAGCTTCCTACTTTTACTGGGGGATAAAGATAAACCCATCTTT. Amino acid sequence: CALGHSFLLLLGDKDKPIF. The V gene was identified as TRDV1, while no J gene was called; TRDD3, the table's D call, lacks a check against the DNA. The CDR3 sequence is 19 residues long. Germline V gene lookup returns CDR1 TSWWSYY and CDR2 QGS.

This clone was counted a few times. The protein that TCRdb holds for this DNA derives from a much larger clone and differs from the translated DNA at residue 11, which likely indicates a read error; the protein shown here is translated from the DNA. CDR3 coding DNA: TGTGCCTGTGACGAAATTACTGGGGGACGAGGGTACACCGATAAACTCATCTTT. Its protein product is CACDEITGGRGYTDKLIF. The V gene is TRDV2, the J gene TRDJ1; 9 positions agree with TRDD3. TCRdb is silent on the J gene; assignment here came from matching the DNA to germline. The CDR3 sequence is 18 residues long. Germline assignment: CDR1 GEAIGNYY and CDR2 EKD. Unmatched junction bases numbered 13, after V lost 3 bases and J lost 0 bases.

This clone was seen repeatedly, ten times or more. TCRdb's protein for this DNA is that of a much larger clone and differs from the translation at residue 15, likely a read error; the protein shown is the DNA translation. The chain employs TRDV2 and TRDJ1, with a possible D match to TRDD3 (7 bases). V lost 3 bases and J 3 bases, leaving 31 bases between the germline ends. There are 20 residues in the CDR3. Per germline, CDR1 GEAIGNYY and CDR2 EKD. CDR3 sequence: CACDEAFPRGGTGDADKLIF. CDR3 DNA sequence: TGTGCCTGTGACGAAGCCTTCCCTCGCGGGGGTACTGGGGACGCCGATAAACTCATCTTT.

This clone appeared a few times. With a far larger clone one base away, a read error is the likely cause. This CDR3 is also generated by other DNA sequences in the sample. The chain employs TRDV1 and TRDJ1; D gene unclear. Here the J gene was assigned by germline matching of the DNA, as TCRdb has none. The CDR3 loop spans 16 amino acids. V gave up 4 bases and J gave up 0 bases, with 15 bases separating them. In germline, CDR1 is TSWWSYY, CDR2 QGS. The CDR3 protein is CALGGRSAFHTDKLIF. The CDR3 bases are TGTGCTCTTGGGGGCCGCTCCGCTTTTCACACCGATAAACTCATCTTT.

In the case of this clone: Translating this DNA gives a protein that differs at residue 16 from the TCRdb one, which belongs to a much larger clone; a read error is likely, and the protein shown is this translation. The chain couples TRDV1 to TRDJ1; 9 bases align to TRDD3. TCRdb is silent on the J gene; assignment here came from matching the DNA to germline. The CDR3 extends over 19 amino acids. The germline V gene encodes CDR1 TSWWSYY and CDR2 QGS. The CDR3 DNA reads TGTGCTCTTGGGGAAAGGATCACTAGGGGGATACCGCCCACCGATGAACTCATCTTT. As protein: CALGERITRGIPPTDELIF.

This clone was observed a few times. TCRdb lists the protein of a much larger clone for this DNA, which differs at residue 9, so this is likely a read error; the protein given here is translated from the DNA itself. CDR3 DNA sequence: TGTGCTCTTGGGGACGGAAAATTAGCTCCTGGCGTTAACCTCGATAAACTCATCTTT. Translation gives CALGDGKLAPGVNLDKLIF. The chain has TRDV1 and TRDJ1; D is unresolved. As TCRdb names no J gene, one was assigned here on the basis of a DNA match to germline. Trimming removed 3 bases at V and 4 bases at J, with 27 bases between. Looked up from germline, CDR1 is TSWWSYY and CDR2 is QGS. The length of the CDR3 is 19 residues.

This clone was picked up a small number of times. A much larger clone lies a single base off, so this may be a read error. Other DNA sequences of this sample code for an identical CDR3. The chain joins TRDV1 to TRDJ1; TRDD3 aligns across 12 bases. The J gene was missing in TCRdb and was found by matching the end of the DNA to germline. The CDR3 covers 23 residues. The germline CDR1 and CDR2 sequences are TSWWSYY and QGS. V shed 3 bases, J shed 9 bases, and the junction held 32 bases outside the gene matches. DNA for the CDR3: TGTGCTCTTGGGGAGCTTACTTGGCCTTTGCCTAGGCGAGGGTCTGGGGGATACGCAGAACTCATCTTT. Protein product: CALGELTWPLPRRGSGGYAELIF.

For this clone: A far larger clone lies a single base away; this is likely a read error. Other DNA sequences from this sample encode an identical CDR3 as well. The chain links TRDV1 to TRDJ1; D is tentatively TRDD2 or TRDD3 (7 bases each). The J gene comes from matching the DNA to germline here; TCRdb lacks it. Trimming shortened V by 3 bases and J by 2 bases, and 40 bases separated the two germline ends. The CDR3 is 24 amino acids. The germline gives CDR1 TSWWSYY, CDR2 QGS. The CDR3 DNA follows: TGTGCTCTTGGGGATCGCAAGGCCTTCCTTTCCTCGTACTGGGGATCCCGAGGAACCGATAAACTCATCTTT. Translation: CALGDRKAFLSSYWGSRGTDKLIF.

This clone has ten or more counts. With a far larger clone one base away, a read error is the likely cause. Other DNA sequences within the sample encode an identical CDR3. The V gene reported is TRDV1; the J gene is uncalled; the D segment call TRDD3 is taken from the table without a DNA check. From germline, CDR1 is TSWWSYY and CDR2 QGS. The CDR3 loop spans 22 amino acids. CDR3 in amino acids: CALGELVLSYALGGANTDKLIF. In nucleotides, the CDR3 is TGTGCTCTTGGGGAACTAGTCTTATCCTACGCCTTGGGGGGCGCAAACACCGATAAACTAATCTTT.

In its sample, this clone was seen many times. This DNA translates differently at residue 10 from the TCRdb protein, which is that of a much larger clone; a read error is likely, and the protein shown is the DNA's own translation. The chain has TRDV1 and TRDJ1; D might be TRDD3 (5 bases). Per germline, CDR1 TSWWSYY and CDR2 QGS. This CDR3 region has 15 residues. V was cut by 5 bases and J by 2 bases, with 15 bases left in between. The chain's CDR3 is CALGPRRWVTDKLIF. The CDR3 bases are TGTGCTCTTGGGCCCAGACGCTGGGTAACCGATAAACTCATCTTT.

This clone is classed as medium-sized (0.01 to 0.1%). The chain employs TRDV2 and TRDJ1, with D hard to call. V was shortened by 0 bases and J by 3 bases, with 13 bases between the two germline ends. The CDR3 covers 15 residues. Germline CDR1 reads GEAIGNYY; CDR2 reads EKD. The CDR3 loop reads CACDTVIEGPDKLIF. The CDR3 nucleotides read TGTGCCTGTGACACCGTGATCGAGGGCCCCGATAAACTCATCTTT.

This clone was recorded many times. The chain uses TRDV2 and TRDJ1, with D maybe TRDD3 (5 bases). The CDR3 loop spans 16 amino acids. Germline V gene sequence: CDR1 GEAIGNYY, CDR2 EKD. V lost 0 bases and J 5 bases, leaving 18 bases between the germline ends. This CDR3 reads CACDTLGDPSSDKLIF. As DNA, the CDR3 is TGTGCCTGTGACACCCTTGGGGACCCATCCTCGGATAAACTCATCTTT.

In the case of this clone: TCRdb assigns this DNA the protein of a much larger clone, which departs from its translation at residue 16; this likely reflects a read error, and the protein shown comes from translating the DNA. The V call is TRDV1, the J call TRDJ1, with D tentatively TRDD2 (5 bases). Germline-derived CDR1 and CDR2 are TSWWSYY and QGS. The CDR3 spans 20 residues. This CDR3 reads CALGPFLSSVRVSYTGKLIF. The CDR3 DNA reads TGTGCTCTTGGGCCTTTCCTCTCCTCCGTACGAGTTTCTTACACCGGTAAACTCATCTTT.

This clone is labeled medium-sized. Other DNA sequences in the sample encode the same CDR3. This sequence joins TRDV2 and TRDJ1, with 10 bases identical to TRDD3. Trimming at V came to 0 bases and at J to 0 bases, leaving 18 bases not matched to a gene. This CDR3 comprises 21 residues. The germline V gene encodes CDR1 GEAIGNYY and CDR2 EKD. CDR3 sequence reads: CACDTGFFTGGFAEDTDKLIF. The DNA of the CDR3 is TGTGCCTGTGACACCGGCTTCTTTACTGGGGGATTCGCTGAGGACACCGATAAACTCATCTTT.